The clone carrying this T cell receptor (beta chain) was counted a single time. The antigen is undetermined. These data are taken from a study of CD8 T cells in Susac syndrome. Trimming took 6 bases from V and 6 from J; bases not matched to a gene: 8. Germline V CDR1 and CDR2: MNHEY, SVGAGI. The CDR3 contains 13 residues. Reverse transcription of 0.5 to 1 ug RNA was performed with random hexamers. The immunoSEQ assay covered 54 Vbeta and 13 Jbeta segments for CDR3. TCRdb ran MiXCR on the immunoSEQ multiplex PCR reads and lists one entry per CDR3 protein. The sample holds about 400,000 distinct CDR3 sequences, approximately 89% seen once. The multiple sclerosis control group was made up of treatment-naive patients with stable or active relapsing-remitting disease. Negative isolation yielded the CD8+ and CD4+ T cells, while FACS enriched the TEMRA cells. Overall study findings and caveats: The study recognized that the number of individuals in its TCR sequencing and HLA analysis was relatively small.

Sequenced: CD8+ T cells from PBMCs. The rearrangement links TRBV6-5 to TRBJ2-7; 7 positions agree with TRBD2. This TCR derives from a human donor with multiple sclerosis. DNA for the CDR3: TGTGCCAGCAGGGCGGGAGTCTTCAGCGAGCAGTACTTC. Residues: CASRAGVFSEQYF.